The text below deals with one T cell receptor beta chain. What it recognizes is unknown. These data originate in a study of T cell responses to AZD1222 COVID-19 vaccine. Notes on the study in general: A reported finding is that nearly half of spike-specific TCRs target unmutated variant regions. Most donors were white British, females outnumbered males, and clonal diversity was possibly underestimated.

The data were produced by immunoSEQ multiplex PCR, yet TCRdb's version contains in-frame clones alone and is incomplete. The data show about 160,000 clones, 91% seen once. Germline V CDR1 and CDR2: MDHEN, SYDVKM. CDR3 length: 14 residues. V shed 4 bases and J 6 bases; nucleotides not matched to a gene: 6. The chain has TRBV28 and TRBJ1-2; TRBD1 matches at 9 bases. The TCR comes from an adult in good health. The sample in question was peripheral blood, obtained on day 0 of AZD1222 vaccination. CDR3 residues: CASSSRTGVDGYTF. The CDR3 DNA reads as TGTGCCAGCAGTTCCCGGACAGGGGTGGATGGCTACACCTTC.